This is a list of T cell receptor beta chains from one sample in a study of OX40 agonist ivuxolimab in advanced cancers. Profiling relied on immunoSEQ multiplex PCR, and the TCRdb table lists in-frame clones only, not all of them. Seen here are tens of thousands of clones, more than 65% observed once, and the top ten hold 4% to 4.5%. The sequences come from CD4+ or CD8+ T cells sorted from blood, collected in a trial of the OX40 agonist ivuxolimab. The source is an adult with an advanced solid tumor such as melanoma, head and neck, liver or kidney cancer. CDR3s include the opening cysteine and the closing phenylalanine or tryptophan. D genes are given only for firm matches. Rows may omit the clone size; those that give it use once, few, many or a size class.

J: TRBJ2-1; V: TRBV25-1; D: TRBD1; size: NA; CDR3: CASSGSVNRGSNEQFF; DNA: TGTGCCAGCAGTGGGTCTGTGAACAGGGGTAGCAATGAGCAGTTCTTC
J: TRBJ1-3; V: TRBV2; D: NA; size: once; CDR3: CASSAGSSGNTIYF; DNA: TGTGCCAGCAGCGCAGGGTCCTCCGGAAACACCATATATTTT
J: TRBJ1-1; V: TRBV5-5; D: TRBD1; size: NA; CDR3: CASSPLGQANAEAFF; DNA: TGTGCCAGCAGCCCCCTCGGACAGGCGAACGCTGAAGCTTTCTTT
J: TRBJ1-5; V: TRBV6-1; D: NA; size: NA; CDR3: CASSDGLSGPQHF; DNA: TGTGCCAGCAGTGACGGATTATCGGGGCCCCAGCATTTT
J: TRBJ2-2; V: TRBV15; D: NA; size: NA; CDR3: CATSSRTGNTGELFF; DNA: TGTGCCACCAGCAGTCGAACAGGGAACACCGGGGAGCTGTTTTTT
J: TRBJ1-4; V: TRBV19; D: TRBD1; size: NA; CDR3: CASSRGDSLNEKLFF; DNA: TGTGCCAGTAGTAGGGGGGACAGTCTTAATGAAAAACTGTTTTTT
J: TRBJ1-2; V: TRBV19; D: TRBD1; size: NA; CDR3: CASSNTGTGGYGYTF; DNA: TGTGCCAGTAGTAATACCGGGACAGGGGGCTATGGCTACACCTTC
J: TRBJ1-1; V: TRBV18; D: TRBD1; size: NA; CDR3: CASSRQGINTEAFF; DNA: TGTGCCAGCTCACGACAGGGAATAAACACTGAAGCTTTCTTT
J: TRBJ1-2; V: TRBV10-3; D: NA; size: once; CDR3: CAIHPGDPNGYTF; DNA: TGTGCCATCCATCCAGGGGATCCGAACGGCTACACCTTC
J: TRBJ2-3; V: TRBV5-5; D: NA; size: NA; CDR3: CASLYRDSSTDTQYF; DNA: TGTGCCAGCCTGTACCGGGATTCTAGCACAGATACGCAGTATTTT